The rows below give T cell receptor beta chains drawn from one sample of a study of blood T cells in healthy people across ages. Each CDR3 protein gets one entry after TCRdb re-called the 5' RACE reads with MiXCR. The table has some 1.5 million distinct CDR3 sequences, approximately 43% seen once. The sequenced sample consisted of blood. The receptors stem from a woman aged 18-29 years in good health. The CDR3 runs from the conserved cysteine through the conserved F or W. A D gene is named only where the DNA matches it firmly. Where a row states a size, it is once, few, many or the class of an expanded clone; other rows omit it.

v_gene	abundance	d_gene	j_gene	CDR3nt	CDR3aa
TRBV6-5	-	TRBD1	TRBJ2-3	TGTGCCAGCAGGCCCAGCCTAGACAGGGGCCCGCAGTATTTT	CASRPSLDRGPQYF
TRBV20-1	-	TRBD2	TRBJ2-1	TGCAGTGCTAGAGGCAGCGGGAGGACCAACTACGAGCAGTTCTTC	CSARGSGRTNYEQFF
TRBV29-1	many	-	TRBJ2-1	TGCAGCGCCGATCTGAGCGCCGTCTACAATGAGCAGTTCTTC	CSADLSAVYNEQFF
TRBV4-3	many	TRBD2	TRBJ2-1	TGCGCCAGCAGCCAAGAGATAGCGGGGGGATACAATGAGCAGTTCTTC	CASSQEIAGGYNEQFF
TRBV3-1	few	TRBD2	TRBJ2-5	TGTGCCAGCAGCCTCAAACTGGGCAGCGGGGGGGCCGGAGAGACCCAGTACTTC	CASSLKLGSGGAGETQYF
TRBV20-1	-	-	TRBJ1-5	TGCAGTGCCGCACAGGGCCTCTATAGCAATCAGCCCCAGCATTTT	CSAAQGLYSNQPQHF
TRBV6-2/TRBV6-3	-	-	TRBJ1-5	TGTGCCAGCAGTTACTCGATGGGGACCAGGGATCAGCCCCAGCATTTT	CASSYSMGTRDQPQHF
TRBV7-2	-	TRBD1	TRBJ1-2	TGTGCCAGCAGCGGACAGGGGGCGTATGGCGGCTACACCTTC	CASSGQGAYGGYTF
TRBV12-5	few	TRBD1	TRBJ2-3	TGTGCTAGTGGCGTCACGACAGGGGGATATACAGATACGCAGTATTTT	CASGVTTGGYTDTQYF
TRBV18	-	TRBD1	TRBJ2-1	TGTGCCAGCTCACCGCCGGGACAGGATTACAATGAGCAGTTCTTC	CASSPPGQDYNEQFF
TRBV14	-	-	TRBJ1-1	TGTGCCAGCAGCCTGAAAGACAGTTTCACTGAAGCTTTCTTT	CASSLKDSFTEAFF
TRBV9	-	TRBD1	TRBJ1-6	TGTGCCAGCAGCAAAGCCGGGACAGGGAACTCACCCCTCCACTTT	CASSKAGTGNSPLHF
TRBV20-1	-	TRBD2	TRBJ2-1	TGCAGTGCTAGACTGCTAAGGACTAGCGGGAGCTACAATGAGCAGTTCTTC	CSARLLRTSGSYNEQFF
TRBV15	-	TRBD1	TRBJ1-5	TGTGCCACCAGCCTACAGGGGGATCAGCCCCAGCATTTT	CATSLQGDQPQHF
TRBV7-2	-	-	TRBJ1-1	TGTGCCAGCAGCCTTATCGGGGGGACCCGTCGAGGAGCTTTCTTT	CASSLIGGTRRGAFF
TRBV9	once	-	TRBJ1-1	TGTGCCAGCAGCGTTGACCAGGGGAGGGCCACTGAAGCTTTCTTT	CASSVDQGRATEAFF
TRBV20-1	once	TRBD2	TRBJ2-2	TGCAGTGCAGCCGAAATTAGCGGGAGGGCCCCCGGGGAGCTGTTTTTT	CSAAEISGRAPGELFF
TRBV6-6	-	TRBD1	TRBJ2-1	TGTGCCAGCAGCGACAGGGCGACAAACAATGAGCAGTTCTTC	CASSDRATNNEQFF
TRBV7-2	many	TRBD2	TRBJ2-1	TGTGCCAGCAGCTTAGCGTGGCAGCGGGGGTACAATGAGCAGTTCTTC	CASSLAWQRGYNEQFF
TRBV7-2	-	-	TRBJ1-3	TGTGCCAGCAGCTCGACAGTGAGCTCTGGAAACACCATATATTTT	CASSSTVSSGNTIYF
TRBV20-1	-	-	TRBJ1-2	TGCAGTGCTAGAGGTCGGGTCAGGACTTCCTATGGCTACACCTTC	CSARGRVRTSYGYTF
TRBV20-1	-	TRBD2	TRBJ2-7	TGCAGTGCCGGGACTAGGGATTACAATGAGCAGTACTTC	CSAGTRDYNEQYF
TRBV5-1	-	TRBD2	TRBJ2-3	TGCGCCAGCAGCGGGACTAGCGGGGGAGGTACGCAGTATTTT	CASSGTSGGGTQYF
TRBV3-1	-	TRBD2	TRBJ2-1	TGTGCCAGCAGTCCGAGACTAGCTCCCCAGTTCTTC	CASSPRLAPQFF
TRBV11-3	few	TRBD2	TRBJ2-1	TGTGCCAGCAGCTTAGATGGGCCGGGAGGTGAGCAGTTCTTC	CASSLDGPGGEQFF
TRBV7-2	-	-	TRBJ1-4	TGTGCCAGCAGTTACTCGAGGGAAAAACTGTTTTTT	CASSYSREKLFF
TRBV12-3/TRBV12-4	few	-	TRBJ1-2	TGTGCCAGCAGTCCGGGGGGACGGTCCCCTCTCTATGGCTACACCTTC	CASSPGGRSPLYGYTF
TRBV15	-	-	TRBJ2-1	TGTGCCACCAGCAGAGGGGCCAGGGGCTTATACAATGAGCAGTTCTTC	CATSRGARGLYNEQFF
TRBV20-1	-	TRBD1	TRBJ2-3	TGCAGTGCCCCAGGACAGGGGGCTACAGATACGCAGTATTTT	CSAPGQGATDTQYF
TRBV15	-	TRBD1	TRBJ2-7	TGTGCCACCAGCAATCTTATAGGGACAGGGAGCGAGCAGTACTTC	CATSNLIGTGSEQYF
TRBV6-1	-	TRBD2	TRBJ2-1	TGTGCCAGCAGTGTCTTGTGGACTAGTCACAACAATGAGCAGTTCTTC	CASSVLWTSHNNEQFF
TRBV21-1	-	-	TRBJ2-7	TGTGCCAGCAGCAAAAGGAGGGACAGGGGATGGTACGAGCAGTACTTC	CASSKRRDRGWYEQYF
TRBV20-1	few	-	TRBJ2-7	TGCAGTGCTAGGCATGAGGGCCCCTACGAGCAGTACTTC	CSARHEGPYEQYF
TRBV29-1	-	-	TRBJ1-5	TGCAGCGTGAAGACAGACAGTGATCAGCCCCAGCATTTT	CSVKTDSDQPQHF
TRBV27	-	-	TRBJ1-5	TGTGCCAGCAGCTGGGGGGCCCATCAGCCCCAGCATTTT	CASSWGAHQPQHF
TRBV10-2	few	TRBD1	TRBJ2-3	TGCGCCAGCACCACCGACAGGGATAGCACAGATACGCAGTATTTT	CASTTDRDSTDTQYF
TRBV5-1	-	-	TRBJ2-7	TGCGCCAGCAGCCCAAGACAGCGGCCCTACGAGCAGTACTTC	CASSPRQRPYEQYF
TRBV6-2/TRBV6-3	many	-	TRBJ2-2	TGTGCCAGCAGCCTGACGGAGAACACCGGGGAGCTGTTTTTT	CASSLTENTGELFF
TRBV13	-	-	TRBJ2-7	TGTGCCAGCAGCTTTCCGCTCGACGAGCAGTACTTC	CASSFPLDEQYF